The 16 T cell receptor beta chains below all came from one sample that was sequenced in a study of blood T cell repertoires in COVID-19. Profiling relied on immunoSEQ multiplex PCR, and the TCRdb table lists in-frame clones only, not all of them. The sample has 200,000 to 250,000 clones; approximately 90% are singletons. Material for sequencing was PBMCs or T cells enriched from blood (not recorded which). The receptors were sampled from a man aged 18-30 years with acute COVID-19.

The chain employs TRBV7-9 and TRBJ2-3; TRBD2 aligns across 8 bases. V lost 9 bases and J lost 0; bases outside the gene matches: 2. Germline V gene sequence: CDR1 SEHNR, CDR2 FQNEAQ (reference sequence). The CDR3 length is 13 residues. The CDR3 DNA follows: TGTGCCAGTCGCGGGGGGAGCACAGATACGCAGTATTTT. Its translation: CASRGGSTDTQYF. The full variable domain, in which reference TRBV7-9 and TRBJ2-3 provide the parts outside the CDR3, is DTGVSQNPRHKITKRGQNVTFRCDPISEHNRLYWYRQTLGQGPEFLTYFQNEAQLEKSRLLSDRFSAERPKGSFSTLEIQRTEQGDSAMYLCASRGGSTDTQYFGPGTRLTVL.

The rearrangement links TRBV7-8 to TRBJ2-1; maybe TRBD2 (6 bases). Germline V lookup: CDR1 SGHVS, CDR2 FQNEAQ. V lost 4 bases and J 12 bases, leaving 25 bases between the germline ends. CDR3 size: 16 residues. CDR3 in DNA: TGTGCCAGCAGCTCCCCTCGCGGGAAAGTAAATCTGGGGCAGTTCTTC. Its translation: CASSSPRGKVNLGQFF.

CDR3 loop: CAWSVLQGNTEAFF. As DNA, the CDR3 is TGTGCCTGGAGTGTACTTCAGGGGAACACTGAAGCTTTCTTT. The chain joins TRBV30 to TRBJ1-1; perhaps TRBD1 as D (5 bases). The V gene lost 0 bases and the J gene lost 1 base, with 9 bases spanning the gap. Germline values: CDR1 GTSNPN, CDR2 SVGIG (reference sequence). CDR3 length: 14 amino acids.

The rearrangement joins TRBV14 to TRBJ2-7, with TRBD2 identical over 10 bases. The CDR3 length is 16 residues. Germline V gene data show CDR1 as SGHDN and CDR2 as FVKESK. V lost 1 base, J lost 3 bases, and 6 bases stayed unmatched. CDR3 region: CASSQAGLADIYEQYF. The CDR3 DNA sequence: TGTGCCAGCAGCCAAGCCGGACTAGCGGATATCTACGAGCAGTACTTC.

V and J are TRBV25-1 and TRBJ2-5; the match to TRBD1 covers 7 bases. Germline CDR1 and CDR2: MGHDK and SYGVNS. This CDR3 has 14 residues. Losses at the gene ends were 3 bases for V and 3 bases for J; bases not matched to a gene: 4. CDR3 sequence: CASSEGTAKETQYF. The CDR3 DNA follows: TGTGCCAGCAGTGAGGGGACAGCAAAAGAGACCCAGTACTTC.

V gene TRBV10-2 combines with J gene TRBJ2-5; D unclear. The CDR3 consists of 16 residues. CDR1 WSHSY and CDR2 SAAADI come from the germline V gene. V lost 7 bases and J lost 2, with 20 bases in between. CDR3 sequence reads: CASTDLSRARQETQYF. The CDR3 bases are TGCGCCAGCACCGATCTTTCTCGCGCACGGCAAGAGACCCAGTACTTC.

The genes are TRBV28 and TRBJ1-5; TRBD1 matches 7 bases. V lost 5 bases, J lost 0 bases, and 10 bases stayed unmatched. The CDR3 contains 17 residues. Germline V CDR1 and CDR2: MDHEN, SYDVKM. The CDR3 coding sequence is TGTGCCAGCAGTGCAAAGACAGGGTGGTATAGCAATCAGCCCCAGCATTTT. Translation gives CASSAKTGWYSNQPQHF.

This rearrangement joins TRBV11-3 to TRBJ1-1; no clear D. Germline V gene data show CDR1 as SGHNT and CDR2 as YENEEA. V was shortened by 5 bases and J by 0 bases, with 10 bases between the two germline ends. The CDR3 length is 14 residues. The CDR3 loop is CASSPRQVNTEAFF. CDR3 bases: TGTGCCAGCAGCCCCAGACAAGTGAACACTGAAGCTTTCTTT.

This sequence joins TRBV27 and TRBJ2-2; the D is unclear. The CDR3 is 17 amino acids. V was pared by 6 bases and J by 7 bases, with 24 bases between. Germline CDR1 MNHEY, CDR2 SMNVEV (reference sequence). The CDR3 DNA reads as TGTGCCAGCAGCCCCCTCCCCGGGTCTACCAGTAGCGGGGAGCTGTTTTTT. Translation: CASSPLPGSTSSGELFF.

The rearrangement joins TRBV30 to TRBJ2-5; the D gene is possibly TRBD1 (6 bases). The length of the CDR3 is 13 residues. With 2 bases removed from V and 5 bases from J, the gap between germline ends came to 12 bases. Germline V lookup: CDR1 GTSNPN, CDR2 SVGIG (reference sequence). CDR3 in amino acids: CAWSPTRGETQYF. CDR3 in DNA: TGTGCCTGGAGTCCTACCAGGGGCGAGACCCAGTACTTC.

The chain's CDR3 is CASTPDRGRDYGYTF. The DNA for the CDR3 is TGTGCCAGTACCCCCGACAGGGGGCGCGACTATGGCTACACCTTC. This chain links TRBV19 with TRBJ1-2, with TRBD1 matching 10 bases. The J segment lost 3 bases and the V segment lost 7 bases, leaving 8 bases of the junction unmatched. The CDR3 extends over 15 amino acids. Germline V gene sequence: CDR1 LNHDA, CDR2 SQIVND (reference sequence).

This sequence joins TRBV30 and TRBJ1-5; 8 nucleotides line up with TRBD1. The trim removed 5 bases at V and 4 bases at J, leaving 4 bases unmatched. CDR3 length: 13 residues. CDR1 GTSNPN and CDR2 SVGIG come from the germline V gene (reference sequence). CDR3 sequence: CAWQGTGNQPQHF. CDR3 sequence (DNA): TGTGCCTGGCAAGGGACAGGAAATCAGCCCCAGCATTTT.

This chain connects TRBV19 to TRBJ1-1, with D possibly TRBD1 on 6 matching bases. This CDR3 has 14 residues. The V gene lost 6 bases and the J gene lost 7 bases, with 18 bases spanning the gap. In germline, CDR1 is LNHDA, CDR2 SQIVND (reference sequence). CDR3 bases: TGTGCCAGTAGCCGCCGGGGGGGCGGTGATGAAGCTTTCTTT. This codes for CASSRRGGGDEAFF.

The J gene is TRBJ2-2, the V gene TRBV7-9, with D possibly TRBD2 on 5 matching bases. The germline V gene encodes CDR1 SEHNR and CDR2 FQNEAQ (reference sequence). Trimming removed 5 bases from V and 2 bases from J, with 15 bases in between. The CDR3 is 16 residues long. CDR3 in amino acids: CASSPGNVFNTGELFF. The CDR3 region has the DNA TGTGCCAGCAGCCCGGGGAACGTTTTCAACACCGGGGAGCTGTTTTTT.

The chain uses TRBV27 and TRBJ2-1, with D hard to call. The V end lost 3 bases, the J end lost 8 bases, and 14 bases lay between the germline ends. Germline V gene lookup returns CDR1 MNHEY and CDR2 SMNVEV (reference sequence). This CDR3 is 14 amino acids long. CDR3 in amino acids: CASSLSQVGYEQFF. DNA for the CDR3: TGTGCCAGCAGTTTGAGCCAGGTGGGCTATGAGCAGTTCTTC.

This rearrangement joins TRBV4-1 to TRBJ1-3, with D perhaps matching TRBD1 (6 bases). The germline V gene has CDR1 MGHRA and CDR2 YSYEKL. The CDR3 runs 14 residues. V lost 5 bases, J lost 8 bases, and 16 bases lay in between. The CDR3 DNA reads TGCGCCAGCAGCTCGTCGACAGGAAGAGACACCATATATTTT. It specifies CASSSSTGRDTIYF.